These 29 T cell receptor beta chains came from one sample sequenced in a study of blood T cell repertoires in COVID-19. Measured with immunoSEQ multiplex PCR; TCRdb has only the in-frame clones, and not every one. The sample holds some 350,000 clones, roughly 87% seen once. The sample taken for sequencing was PBMCs or T cells enriched from blood (not recorded which). Every receptor here comes from a woman younger than 45 who had recovered from COVID-19.

The J gene is TRBJ2-1, the V gene TRBV12-3 or TRBV12-4; 7 bases match TRBD1. J was trimmed by 10 bases and V by 10 bases; bases with no gene match: 13. There are 13 residues in the CDR3. DNA of the CDR3: TGTGCCACCTCGACAGGGATGGGCCGGGAGCAGTTCTTC. This codes for CATSTGMGREQFF.

Written as DNA, the CDR3 is TGTGCCAGCAGCCCGCTCCTGGGGAGTAACTATGGCTACACCTTC. The encoded protein is CASSPLLGSNYGYTF. The chain uses TRBV9 and TRBJ1-2; no clear D. V lost 4 bases and J lost 1, with 14 bases in between. Germline CDR1 SGDLS, CDR2 YYNGEE. The CDR3 consists of 15 residues.

J is TRBJ1-5 and V is TRBV28, with a possible D match to TRBD1 (5 bases). Trimming cost V 5 bases and J 5 bases, with 7 bases left between them. Germline CDR1 reads MDHEN; CDR2 reads SYDVKM. CDR3 size: 12 residues. CDR3 loop: CASSIRDQPQHF. In nucleotides, the CDR3 is TGTGCCAGCAGTATCAGGGATCAGCCCCAGCATTTT.

The rearrangement links TRBV28 to TRBJ1-5; D gene uncertain. Trimming removed 3 bases from V and 0 bases from J, with 9 bases in between. The CDR3 has 15 amino acids. Germline CDR1 is MDHEN and CDR2 is SYDVKM. CDR3 in amino acids: CASSFSGDSNQPQHF. CDR3 nucleotides: TGTGCCAGCAGTTTCTCCGGTGATAGCAATCAGCCCCAGCATTTT. Together with reference TRBV28 and TRBJ1-5, the CDR3 gives the full variable domain: DVKVTQSSRYLVKRTGEKVFLECVQDMDHENMFWYRQDPGLGLRLIYFSYDVKMKEKGDIPEGYSVSREKKERFSLILESASTNQTSMYLCASSFSGDSNQPQHFGDGTRLSIL.

This clone was observed a single time. CDR3 coding DNA: TGCGCCAGCAGCCAAGATTACGGCAATGAGCAGTTCTTC. Translating it yields CASSQDYGNEQFF. The V gene is TRBV4-1, the J gene TRBJ2-1; no definite D call. This CDR3 is built from 13 residues. Trimming shortened V by 0 bases and J by 6 bases, and 6 bases separated the two germline ends. Germline V gives CDR1 MGHRA, CDR2 YSYEKL.

The chain recombines TRBV5-1 with TRBJ1-5; 8 nucleotides agree with TRBD1. This CDR3 has 15 residues. V gave up 0 bases and J gave up 6 bases; unmatched junction bases: 5. In germline, CDR1 is SGHRS, CDR2 YFSETQ. CDR3 nucleotides: TGCGCCAGCAGCTTGGGGCAGGGGGCCGGTCAGCCCCAGCATTTT. Amino acids: CASSLGQGAGQPQHF.

This chain links TRBV12-3 or TRBV12-4 with TRBJ1-1; 8 bases are shared with TRBD1. V was clipped by 6 bases and J by 5 bases; unmatched bases: 5. The CDR3 covers 13 residues. Here the CDR3 DNA reads TGTGCCAGCAGCCACCAGGGGGCAACTGAAGCTTTCTTT. Encoded protein: CASSHQGATEAFF.

Comment on this clone: One end of the junction is discordant with germline, which a read error may explain. The V and J genes are TRBV7-7 and TRBJ2-1; D not certain. The length of the CDR3 is 16 residues. Germline CDR1 and CDR2: SSHAT and FNYEAQ (reference sequence). The CDR3 nucleotides are TGTGCTAGCAGCTTAGATCCGGGTTCGTCCTACAATGAGCAGTTCTTC. It is translated as CASSLDPGSSYNEQFF.

Points on this clone: The junction departs from germline at one end; a sequencing error may be responsible. V is TRBV7-7 and J is TRBJ2-1; D might be TRBD2 (5 bases). The V gene's germline CDR1 is SSHAT and CDR2 FNYEAQ (reference sequence). The CDR3 covers 18 residues. CDR3: CASSLIHNLPDGNNEQFF. The CDR3 coding sequence is TGTGCTAGCAGCTTAATCCACAATCTCCCGGACGGGAACAATGAGCAGTTCTTC.

The gene calls are TRBV5-1 and TRBJ2-5; 10 nucleotides match TRBD2. This CDR3 has 15 amino acids. Germline CDR1 and CDR2: SGHRS and YFSETQ. The J segment lost 5 bases and the V segment lost 3 bases, leaving 7 bases of the junction unmatched. The DNA for the CDR3 is TGCGCCAGCAGCTCACGCGCTAGCGGGAGTGAGACCCAGTACTTC. Translation gives CASSSRASGSETQYF.

This clone was recorded only once. CDR3 in amino acids: CASSEGAYEQYF. For the CDR3, the DNA is TGCGCCAGTTCCGAGGGGGCCTACGAGCAGTACTTC. This rearrangement joins TRBV5-1 to TRBJ2-7; tentative D call: TRBD1 (6 bases). The V gene lost 8 bases and the J gene lost 2 bases, with 11 bases spanning the gap. Germline V gives CDR1 SGHRS, CDR2 YFSETQ. The CDR3 length is 12 residues.

The chain joins TRBV4-1 to TRBJ1-1; D unclear. The length of the CDR3 is 17 residues. Trimming cost V 2 bases and J 0 bases, with 16 bases left between them. The V gene's germline CDR1 is MGHRA and CDR2 YSYEKL. CDR3 coding DNA: TGCGCCAGCAGCCAATCGGGGAACAGCTTCATGAACACTGAAGCTTTCTTT. This sequence encodes CASSQSGNSFMNTEAFF.

This rearrangement joins TRBV13 to TRBJ2-3, with TRBD2 identical over 9 bases. The CDR3 consists of 16 residues. V shed 1 base, J shed 6 bases, and the junction held 8 bases outside the gene matches. Germline CDR1 PRHDT, CDR2 FYEKMQ (reference sequence). The CDR3 nucleotides are TGTGCCAGCAGCTTAGAAGCGGGAGGAGTGTGGGATACGCAGTATTTT. Encoded protein: CASSLEAGGVWDTQYF.

As regards this clone: One end of the junction varies from germline; a read error may be responsible. V usage is TRBV7-8 and J usage is TRBJ2-7; D ambiguous. Germline loops: CDR1 SGHVS, CDR2 FQNEAQ. This CDR3 has 14 residues. CDR3 nucleotide sequence: TGTGCCAGCAGCTTAGCTGGCCGATCCTCCGAGCAGTACTTC. It yields the protein CASSLAGRSSEQYF.

The chain recombines TRBV15 with TRBJ1-2, with D uncertain. The CDR3 spans 13 residues. V gave up 4 bases and J gave up 4 bases, with 10 bases separating them. The germline CDR1 and CDR2 sequences are LNHNV and YYDKDF (reference sequence). CDR3 DNA: TGTGCCACCAGCATGAAAGTAGCCTATGGCTACACCTTC. Amino acid sequence: CATSMKVAYGYTF.

This clone was counted a single time. The rearrangement joins TRBV4-1 to TRBJ2-1; D might be TRBD1 (5 bases). V dropped 1 base and J dropped 2 bases, with 9 bases sitting between them. Germline V gene sequence: CDR1 MGHRA, CDR2 YSYEKL. This CDR3 region has 15 residues. The CDR3 DNA follows: TGCGCCAGCAGCCAAGGACAGAACCCCTACAATGAGCAGTTCTTC. This codes for CASSQGQNPYNEQFF.

V is TRBV4-1 and J is TRBJ1-2, with 8 bases identical to TRBD1. The germline CDR1 and CDR2 sequences are MGHRA and YSYEKL. The junction had 7 bases not matched to a gene; V was cut back by 3 bases and J by 7 bases. The CDR3 is 14 amino acids. The CDR3 nucleotides are TGCGCCAGCAGCCACCTAGGACAGGGCGGTGGCTACACCTTC. Protein sequence: CASSHLGQGGGYTF.

The chain links TRBV24-1 to TRBJ1-4, with 9 bases aligning to TRBD1. The CDR3 contains 17 residues. Germline values: CDR1 KGHDR, CDR2 SFDVKD. After removal of 4 bases from V and 3 bases from J, the junction contained 8 bases not matched to a gene. CDR3 DNA sequence: TGTGCCACCAGTGACGCCGGACAGGGGCGCTCTAATGAAAAACTGTTTTTT. It specifies CATSDAGQGRSNEKLFF.

The V gene is TRBV30, the J gene TRBJ1-1; TRBD1 might be the D (5 bases). Germline-derived CDR1 and CDR2 are GTSNPN and SVGIG (reference sequence). The CDR3 is made up of 13 amino acids. The germline V and J ends were trimmed by 0 bases and 4 bases, with 9 bases remaining between them. The CDR3, as DNA: TGTGCCTGGAGTGTAGGGGCGAGCACTGAAGCTTTCTTT. Protein: CAWSVGASTEAFF. Using reference TRBV30 and TRBJ1-1 for the parts outside the CDR3, the full variable domain is SQTIHQWPATLVQPVGSPLSLECTVEGTSNPNLYWYRQAAGRGLQLLFYSVGIGQISSEVPQNLSASRPQDRQFILSSKKLLLSDSGFYLCAWSVGASTEAFFGQGTRLTVV.

The rearrangement links TRBV30 to TRBJ2-1, with TRBD1 identical over 9 bases. V dropped 0 bases and J dropped 7; count of bases not matched to a gene: 4. The CDR3 is 14 amino acids. Germline V gene lookup returns CDR1 GTSNPN and CDR2 SVGIG (reference sequence). The CDR3 DNA reads as TGTGCCTGGAGTGTACAGGGGGCGCGTAATGAGCAGTTCTTC. Amino acids: CAWSVQGARNEQFF. Together with reference TRBV30 and TRBJ2-1, the CDR3 gives the full variable domain: SQTIHQWPATLVQPVGSPLSLECTVEGTSNPNLYWYRQAAGRGLQLLFYSVGIGQISSEVPQNLSASRPQDRQFILSSKKLLLSDSGFYLCAWSVQGARNEQFFGPGTRLTVL.

V usage is TRBV25-1 and J usage is TRBJ2-5; 10 positions agree with TRBD1. V shed 5 bases, J shed 5 bases, and the junction held 5 bases outside the gene matches. From germline, CDR1 is MGHDK and CDR2 SYGVNS. The CDR3 covers 14 residues. CDR3 loop: CASSTGTGVETQYF. In DNA form, the CDR3 reads TGTGCCAGCAGTACCGGGACAGGGGTGGAGACCCAGTACTTC.

The chain uses TRBV28 and TRBJ2-1, with 14 positions matching TRBD2. This CDR3 is built from 15 residues. V lost 7 bases, J lost 7 bases, and 6 bases stayed unmatched. The germline CDR1 and CDR2 sequences are MDHEN and SYDVKM. The CDR3 sequence: CASTGTSGSWNEQFF. The CDR3 DNA sequence: TGTGCCAGCACGGGGACTAGCGGGAGTTGGAATGAGCAGTTCTTC.

J is TRBJ2-1 and V is TRBV6-5; a weak D match, TRBD1 (5 bases). CDR1 is MNHEY, CDR2 SVGAGI, per germline. The CDR3 extends over 13 amino acids. The germline V and J ends were trimmed by 7 bases and 8 bases, with 15 bases remaining between them. The CDR3 loop reads CASKGSDIDEQFF. CDR3 coding DNA: TGTGCCAGCAAGGGGTCAGACATAGATGAGCAGTTCTTC.

The genes are TRBV30 and TRBJ1-5; TRBD1 aligns across 9 bases. CDR3 length equals 14 residues. In germline, CDR1 is GTSNPN, CDR2 SVGIG (reference sequence). V trimming: 2 bases; J trimming: 4 bases; junction bases outside the gene matches: 3. The CDR3 is CAWSQTGGNQPQHF. Here the CDR3 DNA reads TGTGCCTGGAGTCAGACAGGGGGAAATCAGCCCCAGCATTTT.

This chain links TRBV2 with TRBJ1-5; tentatively, D is TRBD1 (6 bases). Germline CDR1 SNHLY, CDR2 FYNNEI. The CDR3 contains 16 residues. The V and J ends lost 3 bases and 3 bases respectively, with 15 bases between them. The CDR3 sequence is CASSEIDGQYNQPQHF. In DNA form, the CDR3 reads TGTGCCAGCAGTGAGATTGATGGACAGTACAATCAGCCCCAGCATTTT. Using reference TRBV2 and TRBJ1-5 for the parts outside the CDR3, the full variable domain is EPEVTQTPSHQVTQMGQEVILRCVPISNHLYFYWYRQILGQKVEFLVSFYNNEISEKSEIFDDQFSVERPDGSNFTLKIRSTKLEDSAMYFCASSEIDGQYNQPQHFGDGTRLSIL.

The gene calls are TRBV6-1 and TRBJ1-5; a possible D gene is TRBD1 (5 bases). Germline V lookup: CDR1 MNHNS, CDR2 SASEGT. There are 18 residues in the CDR3. V was trimmed by 4 bases and J by 2 bases, leaving 21 bases between them. The CDR3 sequence is CASSGGQGRTIGNQPQHF. The CDR3 nucleotides read TGTGCCAGCAGTGGCGGGCAGGGAAGGACTATAGGCAATCAGCCCCAGCATTTT.

On this clone: This specimen includes other DNA sequences encoding the same CDR3. V usage is TRBV30 and J usage is TRBJ1-5; 9 bases are a match to TRBD1. J lost 6 bases, V lost 3 bases, and 3 bases had no gene match. This CDR3 contains 13 residues. Germline V gene sequence: CDR1 GTSNPN, CDR2 SVGIG (reference sequence). This CDR3 is CAWSGTGLQPQHF. The CDR3 coding sequence is TGTGCCTGGAGCGGGACAGGGCTTCAGCCCCAGCATTTT. The full variable domain, rest sourced from reference TRBV30 and TRBJ1-5, is SQTIHQWPATLVQPVGSPLSLECTVEGTSNPNLYWYRQAAGRGLQLLFYSVGIGQISSEVPQNLSASRPQDRQFILSSKKLLLSDSGFYLCAWSGTGLQPQHFGDGTRLSIL.

J is TRBJ2-2 and V is TRBV19, with D tentatively TRBD1 (7 bases). Deletions cut 8 bases from V and 4 bases from J, with 17 bases between. This CDR3 comprises 15 residues. CDR1 is LNHDA, CDR2 SQIVND, per germline (reference sequence). The DNA of the CDR3 is TGTGCCAGTTCCATCAGGGGGGTAGGCACCGGGGAGCTGTTTTTT. This gives the protein CASSIRGVGTGELFF.

Only one count was recorded for this clone. The genes are TRBV28 and TRBJ1-4; possible D gene TRBD1, 6 bases. The V end lost 5 bases, the J end lost 7 bases, and 8 bases lay between the germline ends. Germline values: CDR1 MDHEN, CDR2 SYDVKM. This CDR3 spans 12 amino acids. The CDR3 spells CASSGTFEKLFF. DNA for the CDR3: TGTGCCAGCAGTGGGACATTTGAAAAACTGTTTTTT.